This TCR beta chain was found in a study of blood T cell repertoires in COVID-19. Original data processing: Amplifying reference gene primers gave estimates of nucleated cell counts. Some clones are missing from TCRdb's copy, which holds only in-frame ones; the method was immunoSEQ multiplex PCR. D and trimming come from the DNA, and the V and J calls and clone size come from that table. Among around 170,000 clones listed, around 92% were seen once. Between the trimmed V and J ends, which lost 6 bases and 4 bases, there was a span of 9 bases. Germline CDR1 is LNHDA and CDR2 is SQIVND (reference sequence). The CDR3 has 12 residues.

The sequence came from a man aged 55 to 70 with acute or convalescent COVID-19. The chain joins TRBV19 to TRBJ1-2; no clear D gene. Sequencing used peripheral blood. The CDR3 nucleotides read TGTGCCAGTAGGAGGGAGTCCTATGGCTACACCTTC. Its translation: CASRRESYGYTF.